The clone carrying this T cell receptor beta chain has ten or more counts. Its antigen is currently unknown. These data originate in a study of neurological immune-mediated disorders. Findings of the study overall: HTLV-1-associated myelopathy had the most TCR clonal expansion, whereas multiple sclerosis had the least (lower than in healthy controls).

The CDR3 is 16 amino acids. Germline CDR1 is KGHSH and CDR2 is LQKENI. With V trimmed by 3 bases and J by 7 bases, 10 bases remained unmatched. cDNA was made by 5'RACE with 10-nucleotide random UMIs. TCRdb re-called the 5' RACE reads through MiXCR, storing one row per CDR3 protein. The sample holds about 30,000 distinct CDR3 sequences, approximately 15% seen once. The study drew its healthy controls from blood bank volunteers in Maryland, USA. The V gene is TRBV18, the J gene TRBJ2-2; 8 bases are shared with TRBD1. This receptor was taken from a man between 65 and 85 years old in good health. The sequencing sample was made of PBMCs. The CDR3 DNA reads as TGTGCCAGCTCACCGGGACAGGCCCGGAACGGCGGGGAGCTGTTTTTT. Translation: CASSPGQARNGGELFF.